Listed below are T cell receptor beta chains from one sample, sequenced in a study of patients and donors after allogeneic stem cell transplantation. TCRdb reprocessed the RT-PCR reads with MiXCR, giving one entry per CDR3 protein. The sample includes about 70,000 distinct CDR3 sequences, 26% of them seen just once. The specimen sequenced was blood, either unsorted or a sorted T cell fraction (not recorded which). The receptor source for this set is a human donor who was either an allogeneic HSCT recipient or a stem cell or donor lymphocyte infusion donor (not recorded which). It is not recorded whose cells these are; they may come from a transplant donor. The CDR3 runs from the conserved cysteine through the conserved F or W. The D gene is left open where the match is weak. Not all rows give a size; the values are once, few, many and, for expanded clones, a class.

v_call	clone_size	d_call	j_call	cdr3_nt	cdr3_aa
TRBV12-3/TRBV12-4	-	TRBD1	TRBJ2-1	TGTGCCAGCAGGGAACTGACAGGGCCTTTCCCGGTCTTC	CASRELTGPFPVF
TRBV10-3	many	-	TRBJ1-2	TGTGCCATCAGTGATTCCGGGACACTATATGGCTACACCTTC	CAISDSGTLYGYTF
TRBV18	-	TRBD1	TRBJ1-2	TGTGCCAGCTCACCACTGACAGGGCAATCTAACTATGGCTACACCTTC	CASSPLTGQSNYGYTF
TRBV20-1	-	TRBD2	TRBJ2-3	TGCAGTGCTAGGTCGGCGGGAGGGATCACAGATACGCAGTATTTT	CSARSAGGITDTQYF
TRBV12-3/TRBV12-4	-	-	TRBJ2-4	TGTGCCAGCACCCTACAGACAATCGGGAACATTCAGTACTTC	CASTLQTIGNIQYF
TRBV20-1	-	-	TRBJ1-2	TGCAGTGCTAGAGAGGGTCGGGGCAATGGTGGCTACACCTTC	CSAREGRGNGGYTF
TRBV12-3/TRBV12-4	few	-	TRBJ2-5	TGTGCCAGCAGTAGACAGCCTCAAGAGACCCAGTACTTC	CASSRQPQETQYF
TRBV11-2	-	-	TRBJ2-1	TGTGCCAGCAGCTACTTATTCCTACGGGACAATGAGCAGTTCTTC	CASSYLFLRDNEQFF
TRBV6-5	few	-	TRBJ1-1	TGTGCCAGCAGTTATAATGCAGGGAGCACTGAAGCTTTCTTT	CASSYNAGSTEAFF
TRBV7-9	few	-	TRBJ2-5	TGTGCCAGCAGCTTAGAAGGGAGGGAGACCCAGTACTTC	CASSLEGRETQYF
TRBV4-2	-	TRBD2	TRBJ2-5	TGTGCCAGCAGCGGGTCCACTAGCGTGAGAGAGACCCAGTACTTC	CASSGSTSVRETQYF
TRBV7-9	-	-	TRBJ2-5	TGTGCCAGCAGCTCCCGCCGGGACCGCCAAGAGACCCAGTACTTC	CASSSRRDRQETQYF
TRBV5-1	once	-	TRBJ1-2	TGCGCCAGCAGCTTGGACCGAGCCTATGGCTACACCTTC	CASSLDRAYGYTF
TRBV6-6	-	-	TRBJ2-5	TGTGCCAGCAGTGACAGCAAGGCAGAGACCCAGTACTTC	CASSDSKAETQYF
TRBV5-6	few	-	TRBJ1-1	TGTGCCAGCAGCACCTATGCTGAAGCTTTCTTT	CASSTYAEAFF
TRBV14	few	TRBD1	TRBJ1-2	TGTGCCAGCAGCCAAGTTTCGGGGGACAGGGATCATGGCTACACCTTC	CASSQVSGDRDHGYTF
TRBV3-1	-	-	TRBJ1-2	TGTGCCAGCAGCCAAGGGGGCCTAGGTGGCACCTTC	CASSQGGLGGTF
TRBV12-3/TRBV12-4	-	-	TRBJ2-3	TGTGCCAGCAGTTTAGAGGGGTTCGCAGATACGCAGTATTTT	CASSLEGFADTQYF
TRBV20-1	-	TRBD2	TRBJ2-3	TGCAGTGCTCACATGGGAAGAGCGGGAGGGCAGGTAGATACGCAGTATTTT	CSAHMGRAGGQVDTQYF
TRBV5-1	few	TRBD1	TRBJ2-7	TGCGCCAGCAGCTTAGGGACAGTCCTCTACGAGCAGTACTTC	CASSLGTVLYEQYF
TRBV27	-	TRBD1	TRBJ1-2	TGTGCCAGCACCAGATCCGGGACAGGGAACTATGGCTACACCTTC	CASTRSGTGNYGYTF
TRBV5-6	few	-	TRBJ1-2	TGTGCCAGCTGGACTAACTATGGCTACACCTTC	CASWTNYGYTF
TRBV3-1	few	TRBD1	TRBJ2-3	TGTGCCAGCATCAAAAAAAGGAGGCCGGGACAGGGTCCAGATACGCAGTATTTT	CASIKKRRPGQGPDTQYF
TRBV29-1	-	-	TRBJ1-1	TGCAGCGTTGGAAGGTTTGGGGGCAACACTGAAGCTTTCTTT	CSVGRFGGNTEAFF
TRBV13	-	-	TRBJ2-5	TGTGCCAGCAGCTCGCCGACAGGAATGGTCCCGAAAGAGACCCAGTACTTC	CASSSPTGMVPKETQYF
TRBV6-2/TRBV6-3	many	-	TRBJ1-5	TGTGCCAGCAGTTACTCGGGTCAGCCCCAGCATTTT	CASSYSGQPQHF
TRBV20-1	few	-	TRBJ1-1	TGCAGTGTCTCGCCGGCCGTCCTCTACACTGAAGCTTTCTTT	CSVSPAVLYTEAFF
TRBV25-1	-	TRBD1	TRBJ2-1	TGTGCCAACAGTTTAAGGGACAGGTTCAATGAGCAGTTCTTC	CANSLRDRFNEQFF
TRBV7-9	few	TRBD2	TRBJ2-1	TGTGCCAGCAGCTTAGCCGGGACTAGCAATGAGCAGTTCTTC	CASSLAGTSNEQFF
TRBV7-2	many	TRBD2	TRBJ2-1	TGTGCCAGCAGCTTAGCCAGAGGTTTGGCGGGAGGAAGGAACAATGAGCAGTTCTTC	CASSLARGLAGGRNNEQFF
TRBV25-1	many	-	TRBJ1-5	TGTGCCAGCAGTGAGGGTCCTCAGCCCCAGCATTTT	CASSEGPQPQHF
TRBV3-1	-	-	TRBJ2-7	TGTGCCAGCAGCCAAGATCTTGTCGGGGGGCAGTTCTACGAGCAGTACTTC	CASSQDLVGGQFYEQYF
TRBV6-5	-	-	TRBJ2-5	TGTGCCGCGCGCTCAACAGTTGTGGAGACCCAGTACTTC	CAARSTVVETQYF
TRBV7-9	few	-	TRBJ1-6	TGTGCCAGCAGCCCGGAGGGCTCCTATAATTCACCCCTCCACTTT	CASSPEGSYNSPLHF